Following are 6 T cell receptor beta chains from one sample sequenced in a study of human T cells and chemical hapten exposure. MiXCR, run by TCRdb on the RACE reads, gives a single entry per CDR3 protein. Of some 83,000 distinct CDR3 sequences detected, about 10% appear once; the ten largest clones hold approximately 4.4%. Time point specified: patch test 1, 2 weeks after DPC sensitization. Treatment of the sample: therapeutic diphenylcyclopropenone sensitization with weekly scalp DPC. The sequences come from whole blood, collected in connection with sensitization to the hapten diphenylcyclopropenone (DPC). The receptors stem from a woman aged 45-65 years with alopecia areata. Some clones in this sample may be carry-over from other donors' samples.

DNA for the CDR3: TGCAGCGTTGGAGCCCCGGGGACCTACCCGGAGCAGTACTTC. Protein: CSVGAPGTYPEQYF. This chain connects TRBV29-1 to TRBJ2-7, with D perhaps given as TRBD1 or TRBD2 (5 bases each). The V end was cut by 4 bases, the J end by 7 bases, with 20 bases between. Germline V gene lookup returns CDR1 SQVTM and CDR2 ANQGSEA. The CDR3 runs 14 residues.

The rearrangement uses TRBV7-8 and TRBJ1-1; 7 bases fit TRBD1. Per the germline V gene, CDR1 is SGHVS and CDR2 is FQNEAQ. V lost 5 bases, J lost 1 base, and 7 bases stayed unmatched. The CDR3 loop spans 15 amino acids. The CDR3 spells CASSRGTAQNTEAFF. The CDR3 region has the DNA TGTGCCAGCAGCCGGGGGACAGCCCAGAACACTGAAGCTTTCTTT.

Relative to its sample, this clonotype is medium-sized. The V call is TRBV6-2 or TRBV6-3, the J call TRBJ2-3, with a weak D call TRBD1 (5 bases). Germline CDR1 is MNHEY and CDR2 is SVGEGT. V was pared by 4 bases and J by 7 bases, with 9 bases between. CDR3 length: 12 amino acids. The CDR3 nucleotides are TGTGCCAGCAGTTCCGGACATAATACGCAGTATTTT. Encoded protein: CASSSGHNTQYF.

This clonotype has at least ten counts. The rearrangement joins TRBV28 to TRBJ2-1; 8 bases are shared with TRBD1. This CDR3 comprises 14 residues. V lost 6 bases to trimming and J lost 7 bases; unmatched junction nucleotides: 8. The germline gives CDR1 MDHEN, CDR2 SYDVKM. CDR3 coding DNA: TGTGCCAGCAGACTAAATCAGGGGGCTAATGAGCAGTTCTTC. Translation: CASRLNQGANEQFF.

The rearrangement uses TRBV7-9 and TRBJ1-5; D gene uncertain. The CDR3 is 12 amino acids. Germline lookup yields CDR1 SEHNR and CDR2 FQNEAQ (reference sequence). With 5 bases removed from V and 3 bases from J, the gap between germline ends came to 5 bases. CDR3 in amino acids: CASSTNNQPQHF. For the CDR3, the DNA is TGTGCCAGCAGCACCAACAATCAGCCCCAGCATTTT.

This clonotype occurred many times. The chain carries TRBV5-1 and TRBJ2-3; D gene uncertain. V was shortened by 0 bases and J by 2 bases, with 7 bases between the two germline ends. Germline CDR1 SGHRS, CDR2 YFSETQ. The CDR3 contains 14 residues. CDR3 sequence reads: CASSLEVNTDTQYF. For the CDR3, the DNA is TGCGCCAGCAGCTTGGAAGTCAACACAGATACGCAGTATTTT.